This TCR beta chain is drawn from a study of blood T cell repertoires in COVID-19. Turning to the study itself: COVID-19 samples, acute and convalescent, were from the United States, Italy and Spain.

V lost 7 bases, J lost 6 bases, and 4 bases stayed unmatched. The CDR3 runs to 13 residues. Germline values: CDR1 MGHDK, CDR2 SYGVNS. Assay: immunoSEQ multiplex PCR; the TCRdb copy retains only in-frame clones and omits some. The sample comprises roughly 120,000 clones, approximately 85% of which are singletons, and 5% to 6.5% rests with the top ten. Enrolled during active infection, Seattle patients were then followed longitudinally. The sequencing input was peripheral blood. This clonotype originated in a woman aged 55-69 years with COVID-19, enrolled during active disease. V usage is TRBV25-1 and J usage is TRBJ2-1; 9 bases agree with TRBD2. The CDR3 protein is CASIKRGANEQFF. The CDR3 DNA is TGTGCCAGCATTAAGCGGGGGGCCAATGAGCAGTTCTTC.